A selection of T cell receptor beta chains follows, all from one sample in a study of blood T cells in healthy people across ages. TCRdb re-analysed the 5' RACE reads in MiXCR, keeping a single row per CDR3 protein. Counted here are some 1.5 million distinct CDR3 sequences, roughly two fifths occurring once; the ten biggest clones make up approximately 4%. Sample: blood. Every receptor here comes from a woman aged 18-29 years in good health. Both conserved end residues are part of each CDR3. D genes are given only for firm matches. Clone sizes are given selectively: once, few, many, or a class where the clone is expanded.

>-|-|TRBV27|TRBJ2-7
TGTGCCAGCAACTTTAGAGGGGGGAGAAGAAATGAGCAGTACTTC
CASNFRGGRRNEQYF
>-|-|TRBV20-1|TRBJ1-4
TGCAGTGCTAGAGATAGACGGAGTAATGAAAAACTGTTTTTT
CSARDRRSNEKLFF
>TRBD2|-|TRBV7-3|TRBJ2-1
TGTGCCAGCAGCTCGGGACTAACGAATGGGCAGTTCTTC
CASSSGLTNGQFF
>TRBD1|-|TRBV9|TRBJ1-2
TGTGCCAGCACCAGGAAAAGGGACAGGGCCTATGGCTACACCTTC
CASTRKRDRAYGYTF
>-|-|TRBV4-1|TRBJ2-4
TGCGCCAGCAGCCCCCCGCGCCGGGAAAACATTCAGTACTTC
CASSPPRRENIQYF
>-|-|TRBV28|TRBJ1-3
TGTGCCAGCAGTTTTCGGGGGGTCGCAGGAAACACCATATATTTT
CASSFRGVAGNTIYF
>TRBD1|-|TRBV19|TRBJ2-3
TGTGCCAGTGGAGAGGGACAGGGCATATCAGATACGCAGTATTTT
CASGEGQGISDTQYF
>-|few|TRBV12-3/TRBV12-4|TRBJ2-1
TGTGCCAGCAGTTTCTCTCTCCCGGGCCACAATGAGCAGTTCTTC
CASSFSLPGHNEQFF
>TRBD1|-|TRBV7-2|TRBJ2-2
TGTGCCAGCAGCTTAGAAGGGACAGTGAACACCGGGGAGCTGTTTTTT
CASSLEGTVNTGELFF
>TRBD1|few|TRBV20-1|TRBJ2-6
TGCAGTGCTAGAGATACAGGGGGATCGGGGGCCAACGTCCTGACTTTC
CSARDTGGSGANVLTF
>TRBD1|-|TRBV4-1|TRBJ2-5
TGCGCCAGCAGCCAAGGACAGGGGAACCAAGAGACCCAGTACTTC
CASSQGQGNQETQYF
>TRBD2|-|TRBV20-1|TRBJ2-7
TGCAGTGCTAGAGATCTAAAGCGGGAGTACGAGCAGTACTTC
CSARDLKREYEQYF
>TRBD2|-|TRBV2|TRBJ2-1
TGTGCCAGCAGTGGACTAGCGGCGTTACCCGGGCAGTTCTTC
CASSGLAALPGQFF
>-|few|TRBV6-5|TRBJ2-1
TGTGCCAGCAGTTTCCGGAAGGGACATCCTCGCTCCTACAATGAGCAGTTCTTC
CASSFRKGHPRSYNEQFF
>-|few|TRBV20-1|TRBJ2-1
TGCAGTGCTACGCTCCCAGGGTTGACTTACAATGAGCAGTTCTTC
CSATLPGLTYNEQFF
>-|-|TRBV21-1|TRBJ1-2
TGTGCCAGCACGTGGTCCTGGGAGAGCTATGGCTACACCTTC
CASTWSWESYGYTF
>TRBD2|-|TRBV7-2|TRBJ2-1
TGTGCCAGCAGCTTCTTCGGGGGGGGCTACAATGAGCAGTTCTTC
CASSFFGGGYNEQFF
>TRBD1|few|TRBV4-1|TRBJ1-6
TGCGCCAGCAGCCAGACAGGGGGTGCTTCACCCCTCCACTTT
CASSQTGGASPLHF
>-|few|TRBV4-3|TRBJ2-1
TGCGCCAGCAGCCCCTCATGGCTAACTAGAGATGAGCAGTTCTTC
CASSPSWLTRDEQFF
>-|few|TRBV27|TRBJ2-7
TGTGCCAGCAGTTTAAGGTCGCCAGGGCCTTATTACGAGCAGTACTTC
CASSLRSPGPYYEQYF
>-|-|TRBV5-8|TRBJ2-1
TGTGCCAGCAGCCCATTGACAGCTCCAGCAAGGTACAATGAGCAGTTCTTC
CASSPLTAPARYNEQFF
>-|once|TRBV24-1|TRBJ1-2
TGTGCCACCAGGACAGCAGTCGGCTATGGCTACACCTTC
CATRTAVGYGYTF
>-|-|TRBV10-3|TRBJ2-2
TGTGCCATCAGTCGAGCGGTGCGGACCGGGGAGCTGTTTTTT
CAISRAVRTGELFF
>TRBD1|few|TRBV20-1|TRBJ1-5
TGCAGTGCTATTGGACAGGATCAGCCCCAGCATTTT
CSAIGQDQPQHF
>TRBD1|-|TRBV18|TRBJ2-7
TGTGCCAGCTCAAACCCGGACAGGGGAAGTTCCTACGAGCAGTACTTC
CASSNPDRGSSYEQYF
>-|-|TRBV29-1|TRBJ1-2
TGCAGCGTTGGAGGGGGGCCCTGGTGGGGCTATGGCTACACCTTC
CSVGGGPWWGYGYTF
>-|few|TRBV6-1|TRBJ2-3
TGTGCCAGCATAGACTCTAGCACTAGCACAGATACGCAGTATTTT
CASIDSSTSTDTQYF
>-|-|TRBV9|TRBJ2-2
TGTGCCAGCAAGACGGGCCAAGGGAGAACCGGGGAGCTGTTTTTT
CASKTGQGRTGELFF
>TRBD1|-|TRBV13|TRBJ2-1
TGTGCCAGCAGCTCCTGGACAGGTTTCCACAATGAGCAGTTCTTC
CASSSWTGFHNEQFF
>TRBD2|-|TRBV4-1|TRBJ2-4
TGCGCCAGCAGCCTCCTTTGGGTAGCGGGGGGGCTGGAGACCCAGCACTTC
CASSLLWVAGGLETQHF
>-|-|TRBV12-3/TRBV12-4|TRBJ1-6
TGTGCCAGCAGAAAAAATACAGGGAATCAATCAGGCAATTCACCCCTCCACTTT
CASRKNTGNQSGNSPLHF
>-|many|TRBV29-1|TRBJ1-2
TGCAGCGTTGACACAGGGTTGAACTATGGCTACACCTTC
CSVDTGLNYGYTF
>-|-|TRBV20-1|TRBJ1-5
TGCAGTGCTTCCAGGGTAGGGAATCAGCCCCAGCATTTT
CSASRVGNQPQHF
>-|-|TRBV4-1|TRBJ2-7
TGCGCCAGCAGCCAGAATTTACAGCGCGAGCAGTACTTC
CASSQNLQREQYF
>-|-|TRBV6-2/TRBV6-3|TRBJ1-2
TGTGCCAGCACCACCAGGGTGGGAGCTAACTATGGCTACACCTTC
CASTTRVGANYGYTF
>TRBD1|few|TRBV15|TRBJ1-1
TGTGCCACCAGCAGAGAATTTTTGAGCCAGGGGGCCACTGAAGCTTTCTTT
CATSREFLSQGATEAFF
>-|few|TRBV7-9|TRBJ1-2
TGTGCCAGCAGCCGGGACTCCGGGCGGGTCTATGGCTACACCTTC
CASSRDSGRVYGYTF
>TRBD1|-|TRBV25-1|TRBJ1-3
TGTGCCAGCAGTGAATACAAAACAGGGGCAGGAAACACCATATATTTT
CASSEYKTGAGNTIYF
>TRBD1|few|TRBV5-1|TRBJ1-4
TGCGCCAGCAGCTTTCAGGGGGCAAATGAAAAACTGTTTTTT
CASSFQGANEKLFF
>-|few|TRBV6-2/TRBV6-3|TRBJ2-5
TGTGCCAGCAGTAAACCAGGACGGGGCCGGGAGACCCAGTACTTC
CASSKPGRGRETQYF
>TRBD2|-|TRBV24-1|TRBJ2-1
TGTGCCACCAGTGATTTGAAGGGAGAGCGGGGGGGAGTCCGGTACAATGAGCAGTTCTTC
CATSDLKGERGGVRYNEQFF
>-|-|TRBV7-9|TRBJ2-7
TGTGCCAGCAGCTTAGGGGAGATGAAGTACAATGAGCAGTACTTC
CASSLGEMKYNEQYF
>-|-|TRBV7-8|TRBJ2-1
TGTGCCAGCAGCCCGTTTGAGCGGGACAATGAGCAGTTCTTC
CASSPFERDNEQFF
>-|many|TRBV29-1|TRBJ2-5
TGCAGCGTATTGTTACCTAGGGATCGAGAGACCCAGTACTTC
CSVLLPRDRETQYF
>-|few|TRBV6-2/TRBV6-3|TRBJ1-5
TGTGCCAGCAGCGAGGGAATAAGGCAGCCCCAGCATTTT
CASSEGIRQPQHF
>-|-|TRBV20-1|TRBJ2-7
TGCAGTGCTAGATTCGAGCACGAGCAGTACTTC
CSARFEHEQYF
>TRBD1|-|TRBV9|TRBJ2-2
TGTGCCAGCAGCGGACAGGGGGGGACCGGGGAGCTGTTTTTT
CASSGQGGTGELFF
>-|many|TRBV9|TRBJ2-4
TGTGCCAGCAGCGTAGGCGGGGCCAAAAACATTCAGTACTTC
CASSVGGAKNIQYF
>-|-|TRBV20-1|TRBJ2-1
TGCAGCCTGCTGCAGGGGAGCTCCTACAATGAGCAGTTCTTC
CSLLQGSSYNEQFF
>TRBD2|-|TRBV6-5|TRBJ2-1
TGTGCCAGCAGCTCCGGAGGACTAGCGGACAATGAGCAGTTCTTC
CASSSGGLADNEQFF
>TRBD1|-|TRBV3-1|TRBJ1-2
TGTGCCGGCAGCCAAGATAGTTCCGGGACAGGGGACCCCTATGGCTACACCTTC
CAGSQDSSGTGDPYGYTF